The text below deals with one T cell receptor beta chain. In germline, CDR1 is MGHDK, CDR2 SYGVNS. Trimming removed 1 base from V and 6 bases from J, with 10 bases in between. The CDR3 extends over 14 amino acids. Study processing details: Amplification of reference gene primers provided the estimated nucleated cell counts. TCRdb's table, derived via immunoSEQ multiplex PCR, lists solely in-frame clones and lacks some. From that table come the V and J calls and clone size; the DNA was used to work out D and trimming. The data contain 85,000 to 100,000 clones, 60% to 85% of them singletons. This specimen belongs to a study of blood T cell repertoires in COVID-19. For the study at large: Sites in the United States, Italy and Spain provided acute and convalescent COVID-19 samples. T cells, B-cell-depleted T cells, or PBMCs supplied cDNA or gDNA.

The source of this sequence is a woman of 80 years or more with active or convalescent COVID-19. Sequencing input: peripheral blood. The chain is built from TRBV25-1 and TRBJ2-1; D possibly corresponds to TRBD1 (5 bases). CDR3 protein: CASSESTTVNEQFF. As DNA, the CDR3 is TGTGCCAGCAGTGAATCCACGACAGTCAATGAGCAGTTCTTC.